These T cell receptor beta chains were read from a single sample in a study of blood T cells in healthy people across ages. TCRdb re-called the 5' RACE reads through MiXCR, storing one row per CDR3 protein. The table records 800,000 to 1,300,000 distinct CDR3 sequences, about 25% of them present only once. A further study also used this sample, focusing on T cells of mothers and their children.

The sequenced material came from blood. These receptors all stem from a girl aged 2-15 years in good health. Each CDR3 is given with its conserved first and last residue. A D gene is named only where the DNA matches it firmly. Only part of the rows carry a size: once, few, many, or a class if the clone is expanded.

V gene	D gene	clone size	J gene	CDR3 protein	CDR3 DNA
TRBV9	.	few	TRBJ2-1	CASSVEGLANEQFF	TGTGCCAGCAGCGTAGAGGGCCTAGCCAATGAGCAGTTCTTC
TRBV9	.	few	TRBJ2-3	CASSDRLSGGDTQYF	TGTGCCAGCAGCGACCGACTAAGCGGAGGAGATACGCAGTATTTT
TRBV19	.	few	TRBJ2-1	CASSRTDLSYNEQFF	TGTGCCAGTAGTAGGACAGATTTGTCTTACAATGAGCAGTTCTTC
TRBV12-3/TRBV12-4	.	.	TRBJ2-1	CAISHGATDNEQFF	TGTGCCATCAGCCATGGGGCTACCGACAATGAGCAGTTCTTC
TRBV6-6	TRBD1	.	TRBJ2-4	CASSFPIDRAKNIQYF	TGTGCCAGCAGTTTCCCTATAGACAGGGCCAAGAACATTCAGTACTTC
TRBV12-3/TRBV12-4	TRBD1	many	TRBJ1-4	CASSLQGANEKLFF	TGTGCCAGCAGTTTACAGGGGGCTAATGAAAAACTGTTTTTT
TRBV12-5	TRBD1	few	TRBJ1-1	CASGYETGGYTEAFF	TGTGCTAGTGGTTATGAAACAGGGGGGTACACTGAAGCTTTCTTT
TRBV6-1	.	few	TRBJ2-1	CASTTRDNEQFF	TGTGCCAGCACCACGAGGGACAATGAGCAGTTCTTC
TRBV27	.	.	TRBJ2-7	CASRKQATPYEQYF	TGTGCCAGCAGGAAACAGGCTACGCCCTACGAGCAGTACTTC
TRBV29-1	.	few	TRBJ2-6	CSATTLSGANVLTF	TGCAGCGCCACCACCCTCTCTGGGGCCAACGTCCTGACTTTC
TRBV7-2	.	few	TRBJ2-5	CASSEIRGVETQYF	TGTGCCAGCAGCGAGATCAGGGGGGTGGAGACCCAGTACTTC
TRBV5-6	TRBD1	.	TRBJ2-7	CASSPNTGVGTGEQYF	TGTGCCAGCAGCCCGAATACAGGGGTTGGAACGGGAGAGCAGTACTTC
TRBV12-3/TRBV12-4	.	many	TRBJ1-5	CASTRSQHF	TGTGCCAGCACTCGGTCCCAGCATTTT
TRBV5-1	TRBD1	.	TRBJ1-4	CASSFDRGRGEKLFF	TGCGCCAGCAGCTTCGACAGGGGCCGGGGTGAAAAACTGTTTTTT
TRBV10-3	.	few	TRBJ1-4	CAISPGQLTNEKLFF	TGTGCCATCAGTCCCGGACAACTAACGAATGAAAAACTGTTTTTT
TRBV12-5	.	few	TRBJ1-1	CASGRPGGFRQAFDTEAFF	TGTGCTAGTGGTCGGCCCGGGGGATTCAGACAGGCCTTTGACACTGAAGCTTTCTTT
TRBV20-1	TRBD2	few	TRBJ2-3	CSARSSGWDTQYF	TGCAGTGCTAGATCTAGCGGGTGGGATACGCAGTATTTT
TRBV24-1	TRBD2	few	TRBJ2-5	CATSEGLADAMRETQYF	TGTGCCACCAGTGAGGGACTAGCGGATGCCATGCGGGAGACCCAGTACTTC
TRBV6-1	.	.	TRBJ2-6	CASTPSEFSGANVLTF	TGTGCCAGCACCCCCAGCGAGTTCTCTGGGGCCAACGTCCTGACTTTC
TRBV14	TRBD2	once	TRBJ2-1	CASSQGTSGGASMAHNEQFF	TGTGCCAGCAGCCAAGGGACTAGCGGGGGGGCCAGTATGGCACACAATGAGCAGTTCTTC
TRBV29-1	.	few	TRBJ2-5	CSVVGYDSGETQYF	TGCAGCGTTGTGGGGTATGACAGTGGAGAGACCCAGTACTTC
TRBV28	.	few	TRBJ2-2	CASKQNTGELFF	TGTGCCAGCAAACAGAACACCGGGGAGCTGTTTTTT
TRBV12-3/TRBV12-4	TRBD1	.	TRBJ2-7	CASRTGGSSYEQYF	TGTGCCAGCAGGACAGGGGGGAGCTCCTACGAGCAGTACTTC
TRBV27	.	few	TRBJ1-3	CASSSSSGKDGNTIYF	TGTGCCAGCAGTTCTTCCTCGGGGAAGGATGGAAACACCATATATTTT
TRBV3-1	.	few	TRBJ2-3	CASSLGPGRGTDTQYF	TGTGCCAGCAGCCTAGGGCCGGGACGAGGCACAGATACGCAGTATTTT
TRBV27	.	.	TRBJ2-7	CASSLGGSHYEQYF	TGTGCCAGCAGTTTAGGTGGCTCCCACTACGAGCAGTACTTC
TRBV7-6	.	.	TRBJ2-2	CASSPKPGLNTGELFF	TGTGCCAGCAGCCCCAAACCAGGACTTAACACCGGGGAGCTGTTTTTT
TRBV7-9	.	.	TRBJ2-5	CASSLSRETYETQYF	TGTGCCAGCAGCTTGTCTCGGGAGACGTACGAGACCCAGTACTTC
TRBV5-1	TRBD2	.	TRBJ2-4	CASSLSAGGPPLDIQYF	TGCGCCAGCAGCTTGTCAGCGGGAGGGCCTCCTTTGGACATTCAGTACTTC
TRBV20-1	.	few	TRBJ2-7	CSAGGGHLYEQYF	TGCAGTGCTGGGGGGGGACACCTCTACGAGCAGTACTTC
TRBV7-2	.	.	TRBJ2-4	CASSSLAAKNIQYF	TGTGCCAGCAGTTCCTTGGCGGCCAAAAACATTCAGTACTTC
TRBV20-1	.	.	TRBJ2-1	CSARDHMGLYNEQFF	TGCAGTGCTAGAGATCACATGGGGCTGTACAATGAGCAGTTCTTC
TRBV29-1	.	.	TRBJ1-1	CSVVTRGAQTEAFF	TGCAGCGTTGTCACGCGAGGCGCGCAAACTGAAGCTTTCTTT
TRBV4-1	.	once	TRBJ2-1	CASSQEGGADYNEQFF	TGCGCCAGCAGCCAAGAAGGCGGGGCTGACTACAATGAGCAGTTCTTC
TRBV29-1	.	.	TRBJ2-1	CSVEGDSNEQFF	TGCAGCGTTGAAGGGGACTCCAATGAGCAGTTCTTC
TRBV20-1	.	.	TRBJ2-3	CSASPRTFTDTQYF	TGCAGTGCTAGTCCCCGGACTTTCACAGATACGCAGTATTTT